This is a list of T cell receptor beta chains from one sample in a study of blood T cell repertoires in COVID-19. Only in-frame clones appear in the TCRdb table, and some are missing; sequencing was by immunoSEQ multiplex PCR. The table has roughly 150,000 clones, about 80% seen once. The specimen sequenced was peripheral blood. Source of these receptors: a woman of 80 years or more with acute or convalescent COVID-19. Both conserved end residues are part of each CDR3. A D gene is named only where the DNA matches it firmly. Expanded clones are given a class, and other clones once, few, many or no size at all.

clone_size j_call v_call d_call cdr3_aa cdr3_nt
NA TRBJ2-5 TRBV9 TRBD2 CASSVGLAGGPETQYF TGTGCCAGCAGCGTAGGGCTAGCGGGGGGACCAGAGACCCAGTACTTC
few TRBJ1-4 TRBV28 NA CASSLGGRPNEKLFF TGTGCCAGCAGTTTGGGGGGTCGACCTAATGAAAAACTGTTTTTT
NA TRBJ2-3 TRBV5-1 TRBD2 CASSQSGLAGTDTQYF TGCGCCAGCAGCCAATCAGGGCTAGCGGGAACAGATACGCAGTATTTT
NA TRBJ2-1 TRBV29-1 TRBD2 CSVDGLAGTGEQFF TGCAGCGTTGACGGACTAGCGGGGACGGGGGAGCAGTTCTTC
NA TRBJ2-2 TRBV15 TRBD2 CATSREGARLANTGELFF TGTGCCACCAGCAGAGAGGGTGCGAGACTAGCAAACACCGGGGAGCTGTTTTTT
few TRBJ2-5 TRBV6-1 NA CASSEGHSQYF TGTGCCAGCAGTGAAGGGCATTCACAGTACTTC
few TRBJ1-1 TRBV12-5 NA CASGLDSEAFF TGTGCTAGTGGTTTGGACAGTGAAGCTTTCTTT
NA TRBJ1-1 TRBV7-9 NA CASSLDVGGWNTEAFF TGTGCCAGCAGCTTAGACGTGGGCGGGTGGAACACTGAAGCTTTCTTT
NA TRBJ1-6 TRBV6-5 NA CASSDSYNSPLHF TGTGCCAGCTCGGACAGCTATAATTCACCCCTCCACTTT
NA TRBJ2-2 TRBV28 TRBD1 CASSPITGVGTGELFF TGTGCCAGCAGTCCCATAACAGGGGTTGGCACCGGGGAGCTGTTTTTT
few TRBJ2-1 TRBV5-1 TRBD1 CASSSTGGNEQFF TGCGCCAGCAGCTCAACAGGGGGAAATGAGCAGTTCTTC
NA TRBJ2-5 TRBV28 NA CASSLPSLGNLEETQYF TGTGCCAGCAGTTTACCCAGCCTCGGCAACCTGGAGGAGACCCAGTACTTC
NA TRBJ2-1 TRBV7-9 NA CASSPTLGLHEQFF TGTGCCAGCAGCCCGACCCTGGGGCTCCACGAGCAGTTCTTC
NA TRBJ1-5 TRBV4-1 NA CASSPRWRTQPQHF TGCGCCAGTTCACCCCGGTGGAGAACTCAGCCCCAGCATTTT
NA TRBJ2-1 TRBV5-1 TRBD2 CASSLEATSVRQFF TGCGCCAGCAGCTTGGAGGCGACTAGCGTTAGGCAGTTCTTC
NA TRBJ1-1 TRBV15 NA CATSRDNRVNTEAFF TGTGCCACCAGCAGAGATAACAGGGTCAACACTGAAGCTTTCTTT
NA TRBJ2-7 TRBV5-6 TRBD1 CASSLAGTGIYDEQYF TGTGCCAGCAGCTTGGCCGGGACAGGGATTTACGACGAGCAGTACTTC
NA TRBJ1-6 TRBV19 NA CASSMYPGAVVNSPLHF TGTGCCAGTAGTATGTATCCAGGGGCGGTCGTCAATTCACCCCTCCACTTT
NA TRBJ2-1 TRBV10-1 NA CASSESGKSSYNEQFF TGCGCCAGCAGTGAGTCCGGGAAGAGCTCCTACAATGAGCAGTTCTTC
NA TRBJ2-3 TRBV7-3 TRBD2 CASSLTGVAGGTTDTQYF TGTGCCAGCAGCTTAACAGGCGTCGCGGGGGGGACCACAGATACGCAGTATTTT
NA TRBJ1-1 TRBV3-1/TRBV3-2 TRBD1 CASRGRQGSGTEAFF TGTGCCAGCAGGGGAAGACAGGGGAGCGGCACTGAAGCTTTCTTT
once TRBJ2-5 TRBV2 TRBD2 CASSGLAGGRQETQYF TGTGCCAGCAGTGGACTAGCGGGGGGGCGGCAAGAGACCCAGTACTTC
NA TRBJ2-3 TRBV7-8 TRBD2 CASSLALRGRGTDTQYF TGTGCCAGCAGCTTAGCGCTTCGGGGGAGGGGAACAGATACGCAGTATTTT
NA TRBJ2-7 TRBV23-1 TRBD1 CASSQSRDRKEQYF TGCGCCAGCAGTCAATCTAGGGACAGGAAAGAGCAGTACTTC
NA TRBJ1-1 TRBV12-5 NA CASGLWARLNTEAFF TGTGCTAGTGGTTTGTGGGCCCGACTGAACACTGAAGCTTTCTTT
few TRBJ2-7 TRBV9 NA CASSVGSVVDSTYEQYF TGTGCCAGCAGCGTAGGGTCCGTGGTAGACTCAACCTACGAGCAGTACTTC
NA TRBJ1-1 TRBV5-1 TRBD1 CASSPQGWDTEAFF TGCGCCAGCAGTCCACAGGGGTGGGACACTGAAGCTTTCTTT
NA TRBJ1-1 TRBV6-2/TRBV6-3 NA CASSYSDSLQEAFF TGTGCCAGCAGTTACTCCGACAGTCTCCAGGAAGCTTTCTTT
NA TRBJ1-2 TRBV27 NA CASRPSGGQPVF TGTGCCAGCAGACCAAGCGGAGGGCAGCCTGTATTC
few TRBJ2-1 TRBV6-5 TRBD2 CASSSLSGGTYNEQFF TGTGCCAGCAGTTCTCTTAGCGGGGGAACCTACAATGAGCAGTTCTTC
NA TRBJ2-1 TRBV5-1 TRBD1 CASSLAGTGGLNEQFF TGCGCCAGCAGCTTGGCCGGGACAGGGGGCCTCAATGAGCAGTTCTTC
NA TRBJ2-5 TRBV12-3/TRBV12-4 TRBD1 CASSEGAGETQYF TGTGCCAGCAGTGAGGGGGCGGGAGAGACCCAGTACTTC
NA TRBJ2-5 TRBV5-4 NA CASSGTDGLQETQYF TGTGCCAGCAGCGGAACGGACGGACTACAAGAGACCCAGTACTTC
NA TRBJ2-1 TRBV6-2/TRBV6-3 TRBD1 CASSYVTTGERNEQFF TGTGCCAGCAGTTACGTTACGACAGGGGAGCGGAATGAGCAGTTCTTC
NA TRBJ2-1 TRBV5-1 TRBD1 CASSFQTTGTGGAGEQFF TGCGCCAGCAGCTTTCAAACTACCGGGACAGGGGGCGCAGGGGAGCAGTTCTTC
NA TRBJ2-2 TRBV2 NA CASRGVSNTGELFF TGTGCCAGCAGGGGAGTATCGAACACCGGGGAGCTGTTTTTT
NA TRBJ1-5 TRBV12-3/TRBV12-4 NA CASSRVSTQPQHF TGTGCCAGCAGTCGGGTGAGCACTCAGCCCCAGCATTTT
once TRBJ2-7 TRBV7-8 NA CASSPGSYEQYF TGTGCCAGCAGCCCAGGCTCCTACGAGCAGTACTTC
NA TRBJ2-4 TRBV6-1 NA CASSDRLRVAKNIQYF TGTGCCAGCAGTGACCGGTTACGGGTAGCCAAAAACATTCAGTACTTC
NA TRBJ1-6 TRBV12-3/TRBV12-4 NA CASSLKGDSPLHF TGTGCCAGCAGTTTAAAGGGGGATTCACCCCTCCACTTT
few TRBJ2-2 TRBV19 TRBD1 CASSQGQGQPGELFF TGTGCCAGTAGCCAAGGACAGGGCCAACCAGGGGAGCTGTTTTTT
NA TRBJ1-4 TRBV28 NA CASRGPRAGEKLFF TGTGCCAGCAGGGGGCCACGGGCAGGTGAAAAACTGTTTTTT
NA TRBJ2-7 TRBV4-1 TRBD2 CASSRGTSVLYEQYF TGCGCCAGCAGCCGGGGGACTAGCGTCCTCTACGAGCAGTACTTC
few TRBJ1-6 TRBV19 TRBD1 CASTRRDSSYNSPLHF TGTGCCAGTACTCGCCGGGACAGCTCCTATAATTCACCCCTCCACTTT
NA TRBJ2-7 TRBV30 NA CAWSAALGSAYEQYF TGTGCCTGGAGTGCCGCCTTGGGGAGCGCCTACGAGCAGTACTTC